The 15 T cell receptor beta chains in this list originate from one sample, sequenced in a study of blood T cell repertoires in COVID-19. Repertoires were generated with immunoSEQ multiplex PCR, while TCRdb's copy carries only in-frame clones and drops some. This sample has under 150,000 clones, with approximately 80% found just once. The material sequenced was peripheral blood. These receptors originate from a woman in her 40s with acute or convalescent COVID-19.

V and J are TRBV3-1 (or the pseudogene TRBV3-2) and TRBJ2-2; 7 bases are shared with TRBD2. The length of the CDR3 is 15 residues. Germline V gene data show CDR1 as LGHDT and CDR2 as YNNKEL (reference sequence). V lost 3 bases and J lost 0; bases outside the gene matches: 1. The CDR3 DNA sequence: TGTGCCAGCAGCCAGGGACTAACGAACACCGGGGAGCTGTTTTTT. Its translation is CASSQGLTNTGELFF.

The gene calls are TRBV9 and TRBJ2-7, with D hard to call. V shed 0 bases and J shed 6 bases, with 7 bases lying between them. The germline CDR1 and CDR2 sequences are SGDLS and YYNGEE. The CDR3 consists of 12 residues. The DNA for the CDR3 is TGTGCCAGCAGCGTAGAGCACGGCGAGCAGTACTTC. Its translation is CASSVEHGEQYF. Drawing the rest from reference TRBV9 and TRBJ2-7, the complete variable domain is DSGVTQTPKHLITATGQRVTLRCSPRSGDLSVYWYQQSLDQGLQFLIQYYNGEERAKGNILERFSAQQFPDLHSELNLSSLELGDSALYFCASSVEHGEQYFGPGTRLTVT.

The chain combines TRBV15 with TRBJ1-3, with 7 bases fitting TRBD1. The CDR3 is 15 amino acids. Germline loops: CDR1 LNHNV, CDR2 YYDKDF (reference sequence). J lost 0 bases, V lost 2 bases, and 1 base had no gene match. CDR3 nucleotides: TGTGCCACCAGCAGAAACAGGGGCTCTGGAAACACCATATATTTT. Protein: CATSRNRGSGNTIYF.

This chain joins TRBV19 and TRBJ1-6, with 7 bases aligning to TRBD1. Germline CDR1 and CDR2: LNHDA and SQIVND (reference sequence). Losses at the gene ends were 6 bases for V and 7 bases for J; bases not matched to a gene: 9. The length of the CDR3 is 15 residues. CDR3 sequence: CASSEDREYNSPLHF. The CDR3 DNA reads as TGTGCCAGTAGCGAAGACAGGGAGTACAATTCACCCCTCCACTTT.

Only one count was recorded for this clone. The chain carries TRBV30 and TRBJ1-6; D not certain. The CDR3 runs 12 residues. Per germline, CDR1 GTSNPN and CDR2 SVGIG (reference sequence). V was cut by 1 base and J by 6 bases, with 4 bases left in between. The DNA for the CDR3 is TGTGCCTGGAGTGCATTTAATTCACCCCTCCACTTT. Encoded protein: CAWSAFNSPLHF.

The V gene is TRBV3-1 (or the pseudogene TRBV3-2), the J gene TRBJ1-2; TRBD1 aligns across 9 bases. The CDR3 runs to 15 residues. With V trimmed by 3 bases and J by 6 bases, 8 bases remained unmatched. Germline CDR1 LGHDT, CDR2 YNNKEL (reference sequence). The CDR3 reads CASSHRTGTGNGYTF. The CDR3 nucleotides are TGTGCCAGCAGCCATAGGACCGGGACAGGGAATGGCTACACCTTC.

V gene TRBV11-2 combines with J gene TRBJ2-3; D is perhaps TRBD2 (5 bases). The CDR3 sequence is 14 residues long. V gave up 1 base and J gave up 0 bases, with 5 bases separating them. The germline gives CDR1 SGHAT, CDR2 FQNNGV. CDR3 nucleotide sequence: TGTGCCAGCAGCTTAGGACTAAGCACAGATACGCAGTATTTT. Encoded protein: CASSLGLSTDTQYF.

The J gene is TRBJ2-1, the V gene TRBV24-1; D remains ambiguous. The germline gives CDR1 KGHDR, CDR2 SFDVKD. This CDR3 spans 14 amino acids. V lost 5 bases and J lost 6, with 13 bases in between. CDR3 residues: CATSAARLGNEQFF. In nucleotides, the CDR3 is TGTGCCACCAGTGCCGCCCGACTTGGCAATGAGCAGTTCTTC.

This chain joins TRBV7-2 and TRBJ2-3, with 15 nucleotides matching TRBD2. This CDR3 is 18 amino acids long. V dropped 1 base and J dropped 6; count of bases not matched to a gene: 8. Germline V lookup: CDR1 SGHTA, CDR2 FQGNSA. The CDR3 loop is CASSLGTSGGVVEDTQYF. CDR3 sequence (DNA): TGTGCCAGCAGCTTAGGGACTAGCGGGGGGGTAGTAGAGGATACGCAGTATTTT.

In DNA form, the CDR3 reads TGTGCCAGCAGCCAAACTAAAGTATCACCCCTCCACTTT. Protein: CASSQTKVSPLHF. V gene TRBV14 combines with J gene TRBJ1-6; D is ambiguous. Trimming cost V 2 bases and J 10 bases, with 9 bases left between them. CDR3 length equals 13 residues. Germline loops: CDR1 SGHDN, CDR2 FVKESK.

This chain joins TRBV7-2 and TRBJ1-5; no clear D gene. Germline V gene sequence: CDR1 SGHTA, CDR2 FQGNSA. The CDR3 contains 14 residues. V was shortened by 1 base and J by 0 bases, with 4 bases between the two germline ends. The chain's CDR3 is CASSLVSSNQPQHF. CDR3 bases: TGTGCCAGCAGCTTAGTCTCTAGCAATCAGCCCCAGCATTTT.

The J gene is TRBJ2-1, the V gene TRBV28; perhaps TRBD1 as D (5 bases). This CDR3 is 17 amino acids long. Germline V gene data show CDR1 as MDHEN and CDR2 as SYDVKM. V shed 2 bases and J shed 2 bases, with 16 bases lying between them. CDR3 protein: CASSLGRTPKTYNEQFF. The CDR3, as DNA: TGTGCCAGCAGTTTAGGCCGGACACCCAAGACCTACAATGAGCAGTTCTTC.

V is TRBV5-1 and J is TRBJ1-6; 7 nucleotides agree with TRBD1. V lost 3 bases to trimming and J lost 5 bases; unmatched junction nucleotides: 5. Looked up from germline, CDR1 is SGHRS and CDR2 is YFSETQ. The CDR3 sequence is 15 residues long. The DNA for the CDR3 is TGCGCCAGCAGCTACAGGGGTACTGATAATTCACCCCTCCACTTT. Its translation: CASSYRGTDNSPLHF.

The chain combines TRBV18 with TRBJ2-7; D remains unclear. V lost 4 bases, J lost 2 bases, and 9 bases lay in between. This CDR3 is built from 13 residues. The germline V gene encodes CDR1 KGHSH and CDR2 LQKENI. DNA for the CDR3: TGTGCCAGCTCACTTGGCACAGCCTACGAGCAGTACTTC. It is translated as CASSLGTAYEQYF.

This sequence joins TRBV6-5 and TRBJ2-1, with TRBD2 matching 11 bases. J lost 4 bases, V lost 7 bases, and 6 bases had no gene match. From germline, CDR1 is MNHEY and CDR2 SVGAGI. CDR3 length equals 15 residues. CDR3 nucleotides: TGTGCCAGCACCGAGGGACTAGCGGCGTACAATGAGCAGTTCTTC. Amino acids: CASTEGLAAYNEQFF.